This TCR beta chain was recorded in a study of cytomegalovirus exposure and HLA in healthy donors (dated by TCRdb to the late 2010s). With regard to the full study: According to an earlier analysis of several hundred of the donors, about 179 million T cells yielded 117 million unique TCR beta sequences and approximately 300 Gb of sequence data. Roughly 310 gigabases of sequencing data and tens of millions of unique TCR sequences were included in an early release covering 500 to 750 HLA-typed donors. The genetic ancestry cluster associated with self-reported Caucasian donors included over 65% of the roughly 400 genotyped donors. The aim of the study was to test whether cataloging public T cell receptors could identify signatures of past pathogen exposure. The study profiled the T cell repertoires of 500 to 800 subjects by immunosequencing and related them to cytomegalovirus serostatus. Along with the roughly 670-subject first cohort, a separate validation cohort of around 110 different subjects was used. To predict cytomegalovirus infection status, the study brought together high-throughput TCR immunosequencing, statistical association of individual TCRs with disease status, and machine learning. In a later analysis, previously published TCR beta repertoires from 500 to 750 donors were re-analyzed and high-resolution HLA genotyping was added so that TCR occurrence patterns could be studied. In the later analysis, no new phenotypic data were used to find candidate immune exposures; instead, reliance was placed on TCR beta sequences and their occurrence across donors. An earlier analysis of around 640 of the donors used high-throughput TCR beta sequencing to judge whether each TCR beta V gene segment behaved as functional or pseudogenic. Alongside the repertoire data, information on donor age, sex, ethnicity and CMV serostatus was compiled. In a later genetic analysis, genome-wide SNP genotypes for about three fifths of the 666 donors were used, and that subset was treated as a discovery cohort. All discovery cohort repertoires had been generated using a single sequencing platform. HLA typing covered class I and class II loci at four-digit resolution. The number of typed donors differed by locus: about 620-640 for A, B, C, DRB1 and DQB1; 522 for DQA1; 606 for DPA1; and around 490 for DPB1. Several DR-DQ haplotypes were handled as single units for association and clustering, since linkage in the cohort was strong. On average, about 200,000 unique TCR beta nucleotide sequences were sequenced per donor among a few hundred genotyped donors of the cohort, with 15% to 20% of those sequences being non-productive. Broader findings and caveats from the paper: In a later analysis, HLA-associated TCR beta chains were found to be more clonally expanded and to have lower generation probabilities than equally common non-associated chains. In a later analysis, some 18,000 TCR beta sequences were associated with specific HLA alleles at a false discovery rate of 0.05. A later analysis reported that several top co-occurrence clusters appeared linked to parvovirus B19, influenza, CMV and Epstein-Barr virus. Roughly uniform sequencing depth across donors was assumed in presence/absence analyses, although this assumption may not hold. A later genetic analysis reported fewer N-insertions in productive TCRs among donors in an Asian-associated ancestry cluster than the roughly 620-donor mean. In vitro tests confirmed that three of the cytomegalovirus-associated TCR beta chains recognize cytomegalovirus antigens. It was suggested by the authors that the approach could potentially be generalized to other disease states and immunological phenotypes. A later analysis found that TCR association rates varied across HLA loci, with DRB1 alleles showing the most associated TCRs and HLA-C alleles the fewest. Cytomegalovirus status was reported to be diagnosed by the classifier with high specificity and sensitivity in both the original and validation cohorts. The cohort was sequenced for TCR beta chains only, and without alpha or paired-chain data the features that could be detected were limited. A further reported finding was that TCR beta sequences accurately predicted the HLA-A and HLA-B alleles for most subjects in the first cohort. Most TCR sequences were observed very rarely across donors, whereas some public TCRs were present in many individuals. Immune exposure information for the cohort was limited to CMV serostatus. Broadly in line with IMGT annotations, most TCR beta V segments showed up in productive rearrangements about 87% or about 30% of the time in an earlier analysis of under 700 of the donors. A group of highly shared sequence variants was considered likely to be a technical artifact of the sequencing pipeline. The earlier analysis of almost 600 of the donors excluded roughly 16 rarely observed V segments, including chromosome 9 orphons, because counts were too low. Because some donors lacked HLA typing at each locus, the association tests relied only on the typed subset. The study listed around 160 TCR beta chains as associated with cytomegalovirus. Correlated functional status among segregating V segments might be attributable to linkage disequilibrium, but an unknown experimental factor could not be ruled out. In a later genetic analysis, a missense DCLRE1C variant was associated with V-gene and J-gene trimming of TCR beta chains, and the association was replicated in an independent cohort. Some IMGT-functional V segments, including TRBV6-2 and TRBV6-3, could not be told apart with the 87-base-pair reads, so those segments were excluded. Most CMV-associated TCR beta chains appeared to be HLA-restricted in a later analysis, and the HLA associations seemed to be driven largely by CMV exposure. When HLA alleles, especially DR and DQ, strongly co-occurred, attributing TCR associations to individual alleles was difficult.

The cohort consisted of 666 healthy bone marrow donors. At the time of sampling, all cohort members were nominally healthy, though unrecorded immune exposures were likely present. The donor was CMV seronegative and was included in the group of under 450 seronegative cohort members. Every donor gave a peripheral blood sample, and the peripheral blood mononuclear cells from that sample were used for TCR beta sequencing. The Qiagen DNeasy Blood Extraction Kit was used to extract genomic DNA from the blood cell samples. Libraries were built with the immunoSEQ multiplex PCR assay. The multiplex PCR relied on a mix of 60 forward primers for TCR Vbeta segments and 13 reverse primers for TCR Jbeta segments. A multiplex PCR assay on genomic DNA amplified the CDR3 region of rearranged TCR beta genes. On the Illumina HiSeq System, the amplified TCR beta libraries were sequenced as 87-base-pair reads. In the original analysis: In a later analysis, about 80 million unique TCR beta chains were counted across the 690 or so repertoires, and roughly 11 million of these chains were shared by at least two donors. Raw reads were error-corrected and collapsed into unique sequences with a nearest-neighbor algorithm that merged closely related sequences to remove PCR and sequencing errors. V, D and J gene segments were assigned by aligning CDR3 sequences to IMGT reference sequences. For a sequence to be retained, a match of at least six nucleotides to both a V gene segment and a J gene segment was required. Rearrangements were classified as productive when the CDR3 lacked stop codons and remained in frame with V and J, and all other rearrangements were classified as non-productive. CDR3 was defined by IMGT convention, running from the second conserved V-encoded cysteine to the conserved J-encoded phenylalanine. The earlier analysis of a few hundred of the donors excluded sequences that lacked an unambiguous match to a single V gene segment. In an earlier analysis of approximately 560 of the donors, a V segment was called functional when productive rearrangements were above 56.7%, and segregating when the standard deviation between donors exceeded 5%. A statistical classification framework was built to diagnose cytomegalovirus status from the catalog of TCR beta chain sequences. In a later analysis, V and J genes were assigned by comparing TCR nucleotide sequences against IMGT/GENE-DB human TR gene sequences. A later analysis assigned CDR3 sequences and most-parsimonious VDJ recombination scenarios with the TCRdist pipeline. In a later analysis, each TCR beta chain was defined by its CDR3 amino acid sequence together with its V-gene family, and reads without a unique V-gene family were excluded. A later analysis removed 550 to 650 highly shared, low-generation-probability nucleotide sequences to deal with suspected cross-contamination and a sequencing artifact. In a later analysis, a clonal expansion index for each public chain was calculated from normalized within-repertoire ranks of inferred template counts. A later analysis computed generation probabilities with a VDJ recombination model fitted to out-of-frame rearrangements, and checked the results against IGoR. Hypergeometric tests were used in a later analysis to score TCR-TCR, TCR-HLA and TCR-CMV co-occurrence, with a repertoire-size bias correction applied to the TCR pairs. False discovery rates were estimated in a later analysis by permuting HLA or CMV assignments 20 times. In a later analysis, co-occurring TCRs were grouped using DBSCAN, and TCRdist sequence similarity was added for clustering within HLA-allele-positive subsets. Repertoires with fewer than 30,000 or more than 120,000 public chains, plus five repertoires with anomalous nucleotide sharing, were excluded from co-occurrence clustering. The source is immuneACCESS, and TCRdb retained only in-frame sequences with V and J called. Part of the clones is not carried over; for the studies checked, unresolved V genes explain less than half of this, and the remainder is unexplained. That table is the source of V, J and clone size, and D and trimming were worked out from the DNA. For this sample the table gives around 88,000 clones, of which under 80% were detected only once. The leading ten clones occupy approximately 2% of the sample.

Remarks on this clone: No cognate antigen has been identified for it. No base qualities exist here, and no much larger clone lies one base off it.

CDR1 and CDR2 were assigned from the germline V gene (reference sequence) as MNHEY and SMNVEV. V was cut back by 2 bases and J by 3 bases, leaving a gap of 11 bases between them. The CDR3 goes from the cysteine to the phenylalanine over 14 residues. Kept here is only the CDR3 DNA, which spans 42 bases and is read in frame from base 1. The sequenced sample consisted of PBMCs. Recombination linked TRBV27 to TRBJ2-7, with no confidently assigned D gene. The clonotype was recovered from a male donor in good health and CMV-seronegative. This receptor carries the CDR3 CASSLGWQIYEQYF. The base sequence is TGTGCCAGCAGTTTAGGTTGGCAGATCTACGAGCAGTACTTC.